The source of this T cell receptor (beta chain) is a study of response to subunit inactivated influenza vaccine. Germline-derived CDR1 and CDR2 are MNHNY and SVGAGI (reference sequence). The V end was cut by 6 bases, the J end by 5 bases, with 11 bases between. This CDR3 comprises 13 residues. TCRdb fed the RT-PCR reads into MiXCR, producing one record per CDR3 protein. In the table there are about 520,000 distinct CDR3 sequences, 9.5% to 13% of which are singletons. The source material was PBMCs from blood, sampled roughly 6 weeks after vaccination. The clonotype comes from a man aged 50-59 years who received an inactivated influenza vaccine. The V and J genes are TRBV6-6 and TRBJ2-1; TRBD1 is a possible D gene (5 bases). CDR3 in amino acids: CASSQTENNEQFF. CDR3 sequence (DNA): TGTGCCAGCAGCCAGACAGAAAACAATGAGCAGTTCTTC.